What follows are 12 T cell receptor beta chains derived from one specimen sequenced in a study of CD8+ T cells in alopecia areata. Extraction and reverse transcription of RNA yielded cDNA as the sequencing template. Clones were read by immunoSEQ multiplex PCR, and TCRdb kept only the in-frame ones, dropping some. The sample carries about 140,000 clones, 50% to 65% recorded once. The sample consisted of CD4+ T cells sorted from blood. These receptors were taken from a human donor in good health.

This clone was picked up one time. This chain uses TRBV6-1 with TRBJ2-4; 9 bases map to TRBD1. Trimming removed 6 bases from V and 8 bases from J; junction bases left unmatched: 8. Germline V gene sequence: CDR1 MNHNS, CDR2 SASEGT. CDR3 length: 14 residues. The CDR3 protein is CASSLRDRVYIQYF. The CDR3 bases are TGTGCCAGCAGCCTACGGGACAGGGTGTACATTCAGTACTTC.

The rearrangement joins TRBV5-1 to TRBJ1-2; maybe TRBD1 (5 bases). The V gene lost 3 bases and the J gene lost 5 bases, with 20 bases spanning the gap. The CDR3 is 16 residues long. Germline V gene lookup returns CDR1 SGHRS and CDR2 YFSETQ. CDR3 nucleotides: TGCGCCAGCAGCTGGGGGTCCCCCTACGAGAAGTATGGCTACACCTTC. The encoded protein is CASSWGSPYEKYGYTF. The full variable domain, in which reference TRBV5-1 and TRBJ1-2 provide the parts outside the CDR3, is KAGVTQTPRYLIKTRGQQVTLSCSPISGHRSVSWYQQTPGQGLQFLFEYFSETQRNKGNFPGRFSGRQFSNSRSEMNVSTLELGDSALYLCASSWGSPYEKYGYTFGSGTRLTVV.

The genes are TRBV19 and TRBJ2-1; a possible D gene is TRBD2 (6 bases). Per the germline V gene, CDR1 is LNHDA and CDR2 is SQIVND (reference sequence). V was pared by 8 bases and J by 9 bases, with 11 bases between. This CDR3 comprises 11 residues. CDR3 region: CASRGSLEQFF. The CDR3 nucleotides are TGTGCCAGTCGGGGGTCCCTTGAGCAGTTCTTC.

In DNA, the CDR3 is TGCAGCGTTGTGGTCCCTGAAGCTTTCTTT. Translated, it gives CSVVVPEAFF. The chain links TRBV29-1 to TRBJ1-1; D is undetermined. Trimming took off 4 bases at V and 6 bases at J, with 6 bases between the two ends. This CDR3 is 10 amino acids long. The germline V gene has CDR1 SQVTM and CDR2 ANQGSEA.

The chain uses TRBV30 and TRBJ2-7; D is uncertain. CDR3 length: 12 amino acids. CDR1 GTSNPN and CDR2 SVGIG come from the germline V gene (reference sequence). V gave up 2 bases and J gave up 2 bases, with 7 bases separating them. Here the CDR3 reads CAWSKAAYEQYF. For the CDR3, the DNA is TGTGCCTGGAGTAAAGCAGCCTACGAGCAGTACTTC.

This clone was counted a few times. The chain carries TRBV28 and TRBJ1-5, with D tentatively TRBD1 (6 bases). Trimming shortened V by 6 bases and J by 9 bases, and 18 bases separated the two germline ends. Germline CDR1 reads MDHEN; CDR2 reads SYDVKM. The CDR3 length is 14 residues. Written as DNA, the CDR3 is TGTGCCAGCAGGGCATCCCAGGGGCAGCGGCCCCAGCATTTT. This translates into CASRASQGQRPQHF.

The table lists this clone with a few counts. The chain uses TRBV25-1 and TRBJ2-5; either TRBD1 or TRBD2 may supply D (5 bases each). Judging by the DNA end, TRBJ2-7 fits better; the J call may be wrong. Germline CDR1 and CDR2: MGHDK and SYGVNS. The CDR3 runs 16 residues. The DNA of the CDR3 is TGTGCCAGCAGTGAAGTGGGGACCTCAGCTTCCTACGAGCAGTACTTC. It yields the protein CASSEVGTSASYEQYF.

The J gene is TRBJ1-1, the V gene TRBV29-1, with TRBD1 identical over 10 bases. After removal of 1 base from V and 11 bases from J, the junction contained 4 bases not matched to a gene. The CDR3 is made up of 12 amino acids. The germline gives CDR1 SQVTM, CDR2 ANQGSEA. The CDR3 spells CSVEGGQGSAFF. In DNA, the CDR3 is TGCAGCGTTGAAGGGGGACAGGGGTCGGCTTTCTTT.

The genes are TRBV10-2 and TRBJ2-3; TRBD2 agrees at 11 bases. J lost 5 bases, V lost 6 bases, and 4 bases had no gene match. Germline V lookup: CDR1 WSHSY, CDR2 SAAADI. The length of the CDR3 is 14 residues. CDR3 coding DNA: TGCGCCAGCAGCACTAGCGGGAGAAGAGATACGCAGTATTTT. This gives the protein CASSTSGRRDTQYF.

This chain links TRBV29-1 with TRBJ1-1, with D tentatively TRBD1 (5 bases). Deletions cut 4 bases from V and 4 bases from J, with 10 bases between. From germline, CDR1 is SQVTM and CDR2 ANQGSEA. The CDR3 has 12 amino acids. The chain's CDR3 is CSVVGGTTEAFF. The CDR3, as DNA: TGCAGCGTTGTTGGGGGTACCACTGAAGCTTTCTTT.

This clone has more than one count but fewer than ten. The chain combines TRBV1 with TRBJ1-1; the table calls TRBD1, which could not be checked here. TRBV1 is recorded as a pseudogene. The CDR3 has 16 residues. The CDR3 nucleotides are TGCACCAGCAGCCAAGAGCGTCCAGGGAAGAACACTGAAGCTTTCTTT. This gives the protein CTSSQERPGKNTEAFF.

In this sample, this clone turned up a few times. The chain joins TRBV2 to TRBJ2-7; TRBD1 is a possible D gene (6 bases). Deletions cut 6 bases from V and 2 bases from J, with 14 bases between. CDR1 and CDR2 (germline): SNHLY, FYNNEI. The CDR3 has 14 amino acids. The CDR3 nucleotides are TGTGCCAGCAGACGGGACATCGGAGCCTACGAGCAGTACTTC. Translated, it gives CASRRDIGAYEQYF.